The clone carrying this T cell receptor beta chain has ten or more counts. Its specificity is unknown. V lost 1 base to trimming and J lost 2 bases, with 11 bases between them. The CDR3 consists of 15 residues. The V gene's germline CDR1 is SEHNR and CDR2 FQNEAQ (reference sequence). Time point specified: newly diagnosed GD, antithyroid drugs for less than 3 months. Researchers made the TCR library from RNA that was extracted from PBMCs. This sample is part of a study of regulatory T cells in long-lasting Graves disease. Study-level findings and limits: Persistent cases favored TRBV28, TRBJ1-2 and TRBJ2-5. More public clonotypes were shared by persistent patients (about 3,000) than by new patients (around 990).

Construction of TCR beta libraries relied on iRepertoire HTBI primers and on Arm-PCR targeting CDR3 regions. Original data processing: Identified across the samples were 50 to 70 TRBV segments and roughly 14 TRBJ segments. Using its own MiXCR run on the multiplex PCR reads, TCRdb lists one record per CDR3 protein. TCRdb's processing, not the authors' own work, is the source of the V and J calls. The sample carries 300,000 to 400,000 distinct CDR3 sequences, over 15% recorded once. Sample: peripheral blood mononuclear cells (PBMCs), taken at new diagnosis, from a patient treated with antithyroid drugs. The chain has TRBV7-9 and TRBJ1-2, with D possibly matching TRBD1 (5 bases). The receptor was derived from a female donor with Graves disease. CDR3: CASSLEAAGNYGYTF. The CDR3 DNA reads TGTGCCAGCAGCTTAGAGGCGGCAGGGAACTATGGCTACACCTTC.